This TCR beta chain originates from a study of monozygotic twins with inflammatory bowel disease. Germline V CDR1 and CDR2: MNHNY, SVGAGI (reference sequence). This CDR3 has 22 residues. A note on this clonotype: The antigen is unknown.

Study results and limitations: Lower TCRbeta diversity (inverse Simpson) was seen in IBD patients than in healthy co-twins. With others, IBD patients shared fewer clonotypes than healthy twins did, especially with disease activity.

TCRdb re-called the 5' RACE reads and gives one entry per CDR3 protein, without DNA. The sample has some 89,000 distinct CDR3 sequences. The source of this sequence is a human donor with ulcerative colitis or Crohn's disease, or a healthy co-twin of an affected twin (not recorded which). The gene calls are TRBV6-6 and TRBJ2-4; there is no DNA to check the TCRdb D call of TRBD1. The sample taken for sequencing was blood. The CDR3 protein is CASTPKGGTGGLHDQIKNIQYF.